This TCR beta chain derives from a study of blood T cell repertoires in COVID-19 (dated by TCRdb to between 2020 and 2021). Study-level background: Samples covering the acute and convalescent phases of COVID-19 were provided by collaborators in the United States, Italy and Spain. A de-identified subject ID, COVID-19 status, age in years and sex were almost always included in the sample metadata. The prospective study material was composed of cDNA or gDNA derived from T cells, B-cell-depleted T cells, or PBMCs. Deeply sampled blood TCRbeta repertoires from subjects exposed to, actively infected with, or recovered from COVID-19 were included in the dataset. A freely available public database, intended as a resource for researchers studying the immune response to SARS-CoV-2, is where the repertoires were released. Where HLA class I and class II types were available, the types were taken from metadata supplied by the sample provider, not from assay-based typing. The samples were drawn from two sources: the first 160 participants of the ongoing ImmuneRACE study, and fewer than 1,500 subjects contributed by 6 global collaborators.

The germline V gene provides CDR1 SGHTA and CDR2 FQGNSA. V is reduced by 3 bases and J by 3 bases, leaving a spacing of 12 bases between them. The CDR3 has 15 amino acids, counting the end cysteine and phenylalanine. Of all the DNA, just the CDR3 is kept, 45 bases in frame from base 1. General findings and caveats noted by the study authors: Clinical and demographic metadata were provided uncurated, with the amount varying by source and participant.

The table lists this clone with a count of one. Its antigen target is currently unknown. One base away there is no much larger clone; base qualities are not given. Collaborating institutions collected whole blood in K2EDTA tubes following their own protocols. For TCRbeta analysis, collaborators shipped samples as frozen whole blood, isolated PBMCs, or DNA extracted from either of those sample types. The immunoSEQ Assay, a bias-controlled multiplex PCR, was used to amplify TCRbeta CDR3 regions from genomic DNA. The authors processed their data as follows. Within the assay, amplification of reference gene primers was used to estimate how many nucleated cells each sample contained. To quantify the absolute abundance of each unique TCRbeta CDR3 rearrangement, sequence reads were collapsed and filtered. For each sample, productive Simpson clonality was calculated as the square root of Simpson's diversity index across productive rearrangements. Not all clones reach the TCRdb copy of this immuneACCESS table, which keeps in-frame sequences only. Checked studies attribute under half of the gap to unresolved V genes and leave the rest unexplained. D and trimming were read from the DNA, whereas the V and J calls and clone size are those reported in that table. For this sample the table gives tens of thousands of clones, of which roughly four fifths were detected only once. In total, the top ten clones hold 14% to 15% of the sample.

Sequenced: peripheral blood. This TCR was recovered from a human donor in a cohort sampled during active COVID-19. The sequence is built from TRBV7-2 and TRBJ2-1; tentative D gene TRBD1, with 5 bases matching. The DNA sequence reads TGTGCCAGCAGCTTGAGCCAGGGCCGCTACAATGAGCAGTTCTTC. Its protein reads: CASSLSQGRYNEQFF. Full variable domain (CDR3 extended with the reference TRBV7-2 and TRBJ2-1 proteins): GAGVSQSPSNKVTEKGKDVELRCDPISGHTALYWYRQSLGQGLEFLIYFQGNSAPDKSGLPSDRFSAERTGGSVSTLTIQRTQQEDSAVYLCASSLSQGRYNEQFFGPGTRLTVL.